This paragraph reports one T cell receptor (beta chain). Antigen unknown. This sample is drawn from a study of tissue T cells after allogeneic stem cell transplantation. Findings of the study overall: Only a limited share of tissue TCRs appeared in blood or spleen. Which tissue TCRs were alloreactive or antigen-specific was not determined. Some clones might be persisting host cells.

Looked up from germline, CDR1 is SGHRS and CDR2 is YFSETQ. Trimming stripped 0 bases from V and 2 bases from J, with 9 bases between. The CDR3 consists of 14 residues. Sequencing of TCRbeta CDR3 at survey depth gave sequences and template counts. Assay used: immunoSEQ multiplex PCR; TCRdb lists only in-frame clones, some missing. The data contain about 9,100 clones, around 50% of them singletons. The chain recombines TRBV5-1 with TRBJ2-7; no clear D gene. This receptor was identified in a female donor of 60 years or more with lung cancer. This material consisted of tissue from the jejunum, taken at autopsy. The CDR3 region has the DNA TGCGCCAGCAGCTTGGGACCGGCCGCCTACGAGCAGTACTTC. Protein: CASSLGPAAYEQYF.